Listed below are T cell receptor beta chains from one sample, sequenced in a study of CD8 T cells in ankylosing spondylitis. TCRdb independently ran MiXCR on the 5' RACE reads; one entry per CDR3 protein. Of about 150,000 distinct CDR3 sequences in the sample, around 43% are singletons; the top ten hold around 15%. Sequenced: synovial fluid, either unsorted or a sorted T cell fraction (not recorded which). The receptors were sampled from a male donor with ankylosing spondylitis. Each CDR3 is given with its conserved first and last residue. A D gene is named only where the DNA matches it firmly. Size is stated for part of the rows, as once, few or many counts, or as a class when the clone is expanded.

NA | TRBJ2-1 | TRBV4-1 | NA | CASSQERFWDYNEQFF | TGCGCCAGCAGCCAAGAGCGGTTTTGGGACTACAATGAGCAGTTCTTC
NA | TRBJ1-1 | TRBV10-3 | few | CAISESRRMTEAFF | TGTGCCATCAGTGAGTCGAGGCGTATGACTGAAGCTTTCTTT
NA | TRBJ2-1 | TRBV28 | NA | CASTGDRIYNEQFF | TGTGCCAGCACCGGGGATCGAATATACAATGAGCAGTTCTTC
NA | TRBJ2-1 | TRBV15 | NA | CATSAEGESYNEQFF | TGTGCCACCAGCGCAGAGGGGGAATCCTACAATGAGCAGTTCTTC
NA | TRBJ1-4 | TRBV4-2 | NA | CASSPDGGLSEKLFF | TGTGCCAGCAGCCCCGACGGGGGGCTAAGTGAAAAACTGTTTTTT
NA | TRBJ2-7 | TRBV6-6 | NA | CASSPRDQYEQYF | TGTGCCAGCAGCCCGAGGGACCAATACGAGCAGTACTTC
TRBD2 | TRBJ2-2 | TRBV2 | NA | CASSESGGATGELFF | TGTGCCAGCAGTGAGAGCGGGGGGGCCACCGGGGAGCTGTTTTTT
NA | TRBJ2-7 | TRBV7-6 | few | CASSLRPLEDHSYEQYF | TGTGCCAGCAGCCTTAGGCCCCTGGAGGACCACTCCTACGAGCAGTACTTC
NA | TRBJ2-2 | TRBV6-1 | NA | CASSPGRPGELFF | TGTGCCAGCAGCCCGGGCAGGCCCGGGGAGCTGTTTTTT
NA | TRBJ2-1 | TRBV12-3/TRBV12-4 | NA | CASSFGGAEQFF | TGTGCCAGCAGTTTTGGGGGGGCTGAGCAGTTCTTC
TRBD2 | TRBJ2-7 | TRBV3-1 | few | CALTSGTTYEQYF | TGTGCCCTTACTAGCGGGACTACATACGAGCAGTACTTC
NA | TRBJ2-7 | TRBV5-6 | NA | CASSLVGNEQYF | TGTGCCAGCAGCTTGGTGGGTAACGAGCAGTACTTC
TRBD1 | TRBJ2-1 | TRBV6-5 | many | CASTDPQGAYNEQFF | TGTGCCAGCACCGACCCACAGGGGGCCTACAATGAGCAGTTCTTC
NA | TRBJ1-5 | TRBV27 | NA | CASSPITGTYSNQPQHF | TGTGCCAGCAGTCCGATCACAGGGACTTATAGCAATCAGCCCCAGCATTTT
NA | TRBJ1-2 | TRBV29-1 | many | CSVEMWTGNYGYTF | TGCAGCGTTGAGATGTGGACGGGGAACTATGGCTACACCTTC
NA | TRBJ1-3 | TRBV13 | NA | CASSSWDTSGNTIYF | TGTGCCAGCAGCTCCTGGGACACTTCTGGAAACACCATATATTTT
NA | TRBJ2-5 | TRBV5-1 | NA | CASSWTIGTDVPLRETQYF | TGCGCCAGCAGCTGGACTATCGGGACTGACGTACCTCTTCGGGAGACCCAGTACTTC
TRBD2 | TRBJ2-1 | TRBV28 | NA | CASSLWRLAGHPYNEQFF | TGTGCCAGCAGTTTATGGCGACTAGCGGGACACCCCTACAATGAGCAGTTCTTC
TRBD2 | TRBJ2-3 | TRBV12-3/TRBV12-4 | NA | CASRPGLAGVTDTQYF | TGTGCCAGCAGACCAGGACTAGCGGGGGTCACAGATACGCAGTATTTT
TRBD1 | TRBJ2-1 | TRBV10-2 | few | CASRRLRDSRLFYNEQFF | TGCGCCAGCAGACGTCTCCGGGACAGCCGTTTATTCTACAATGAGCAGTTCTTC
NA | TRBJ1-6 | TRBV4-1 | NA | CASSNSPGGNSPLHF | TGCGCCAGCAGCAACAGCCCGGGGGGGAATTCACCCCTCCACTTT
NA | TRBJ1-1 | TRBV4-1 | NA | CASSHVRTRTENTEAFF | TGCGCCAGCAGCCACGTTCGCACTCGGACGGAGAACACTGAAGCTTTCTTT
NA | TRBJ1-1 | TRBV10-3 | NA | CAISGDRVMNTEAFF | TGTGCCATCAGTGGAGATAGGGTCATGAACACTGAAGCTTTCTTT
TRBD1 | TRBJ1-1 | TRBV20-1 | NA | CSASRARTGLNTEAFF | TGCAGTGCTAGCAGGGCCCGGACAGGGTTGAACACTGAAGCTTTCTTT
NA | TRBJ1-5 | TRBV6-2/TRBV6-3 | NA | CASSYGGEGQPQHF | TGTGCCAGCAGTTACGGGGGGGAGGGTCAGCCCCAGCATTTT
NA | TRBJ2-2 | TRBV7-6 | NA | CASSAQVVARGAGELFF | TGTGCCAGCAGCGCACAGGTTGTGGCGAGGGGGGCCGGGGAGCTGTTTTTT
NA | TRBJ2-5 | TRBV7-9 | NA | CASSLLVAGIGETQYF | TGTGCCAGCAGCTTACTGGTGGCAGGGATTGGGGAGACCCAGTACTTC
TRBD1 | TRBJ1-1 | TRBV28 | few | CASSLTRDSKNTEAFF | TGTGCCAGCAGTCTCACCCGGGACAGCAAGAACACTGAAGCTTTCTTT
NA | TRBJ2-5 | TRBV5-4 | NA | CASSLDRVLETQYF | TGTGCCAGCAGCTTGGACAGGGTATTAGAGACCCAGTACTTC
NA | TRBJ1-1 | TRBV18 | NA | CASSPPEDTEAFF | TGTGCCAGCTCACCACCGGAGGACACTGAAGCTTTCTTT
NA | TRBJ1-1 | TRBV13 | NA | CASSPVGEPGAEAFF | TGTGCCAGCAGCCCCGTCGGGGAGCCGGGAGCCGAAGCTTTCTTT
NA | TRBJ2-2 | TRBV4-1 | medium-sized | CASSQSLNTGELFF | TGCGCCAGCAGCCAAAGCCTGAACACCGGGGAGCTGTTTTTT
NA | TRBJ2-7 | TRBV3-1 | NA | CASSLIDSTYEQYF | TGTGCCAGCAGCCTAATAGACTCAACCTACGAGCAGTACTTC
NA | TRBJ2-5 | TRBV25-1 | NA | CASSGQYPQETQYF | TGTGCCAGCAGTGGACAGTACCCCCAAGAGACCCAGTACTTC
TRBD1 | TRBJ2-7 | TRBV7-9 | NA | CASSWTGWSYEQYF | TGTGCCAGCAGCTGGACAGGGTGGTCCTACGAGCAGTACTTC
TRBD2 | TRBJ2-1 | TRBV6-1 | many | CASSSGTTGYNEQFF | TGTGCCAGCAGCTCCGGGACTACCGGCTACAATGAGCAGTTCTTC
TRBD1 | TRBJ1-1 | TRBV20-1 | few | CSARDGRDRGRRSTEAFF | TGCAGTGCTAGAGATGGACGGGACAGGGGGCGCAGGAGCACTGAAGCTTTCTTT
NA | TRBJ1-2 | TRBV20-1 | few | CSARSDGRYGYTF | TGCAGTGCTAGAAGTGACGGAAGATATGGCTACACCTTC
NA | TRBJ1-1 | TRBV9 | few | CASSPPGGSQAFF | TGTGCCAGCAGCCCTCCTGGGGGGAGTCAAGCTTTCTTT
NA | TRBJ2-1 | TRBV4-1 | NA | CASSQEGSYDEQFF | TGCGCCAGCAGCCAAGAAGGGTCCTACGATGAGCAGTTCTTC
TRBD1 | TRBJ1-2 | TRBV6-5 | NA | CASSYYGTGFQDLNGYTF | TGTGCCAGCAGTTACTACGGGACAGGGTTCCAAGATTTAAATGGCTACACCTTC
TRBD2 | TRBJ2-1 | TRBV7-3 | NA | CASSLWLAGEDEQFF | TGTGCCAGCAGCTTATGGCTAGCGGGAGAAGATGAGCAGTTCTTC
NA | TRBJ2-3 | TRBV7-7 | NA | CASSLRHRGDTQYF | TGTGCCAGCAGCTTACGCCACCGCGGAGATACGCAGTATTTT
NA | TRBJ2-7 | TRBV9 | few | CASSVSGTSYEQYF | TGTGCCAGCAGCGTATCGGGCACTTCCTACGAGCAGTACTTC
NA | TRBJ1-1 | TRBV4-1 | few | CASSQDPGGGFRAFF | TGCGCCAGCAGCCAAGATCCTGGGGGGGGGTTCCGAGCTTTCTTT
NA | TRBJ1-1 | TRBV7-9 | NA | CASSSSTEMNTEAFF | TGTGCCAGCAGCTCGTCGACAGAAATGAACACTGAAGCTTTCTTT
NA | TRBJ2-3 | TRBV14 | many | CASSHVGSATSTDTQYF | TGTGCCAGCAGCCACGTCGGATCAGCCACTAGCACAGATACGCAGTATTTT
NA | TRBJ1-1 | TRBV5-1 | once | CASSFSTAANTEAFF | TGCGCCAGCAGCTTTAGCACAGCAGCGAACACTGAAGCTTTCTTT
NA | TRBJ2-3 | TRBV6-1 | NA | CASSLLTDTQYF | TGTGCCAGCAGCCTCCTGACCGATACGCAGTATTTT
TRBD1 | TRBJ1-2 | TRBV18 | NA | CASSPRTGRFGYTF | TGTGCCAGCTCACCCAGGACAGGGCGCTTCGGCTACACCTTC
TRBD2 | TRBJ2-5 | TRBV28 | NA | CASSLPSGSYPRTETQYF | TGTGCCAGCAGTTTACCTAGCGGGAGCTACCCCCGAACGGAGACCCAGTACTTC
NA | TRBJ2-2 | TRBV28 | few | CASSFLDPGAENTGELFF | TGTGCCAGCAGTTTCCTTGACCCTGGGGCGGAGAACACCGGGGAGCTGTTTTTT
TRBD1 | TRBJ2-1 | TRBV19 | many | CASSQQGESYNEQFF | TGTGCCAGTAGCCAACAGGGGGAGTCCTACAATGAGCAGTTCTTC
TRBD2 | TRBJ2-3 | TRBV5-1 | NA | CASSGVGLAGSDTQYF | TGCGCCAGCAGCGGGGTTGGACTAGCGGGATCAGATACGCAGTATTTT